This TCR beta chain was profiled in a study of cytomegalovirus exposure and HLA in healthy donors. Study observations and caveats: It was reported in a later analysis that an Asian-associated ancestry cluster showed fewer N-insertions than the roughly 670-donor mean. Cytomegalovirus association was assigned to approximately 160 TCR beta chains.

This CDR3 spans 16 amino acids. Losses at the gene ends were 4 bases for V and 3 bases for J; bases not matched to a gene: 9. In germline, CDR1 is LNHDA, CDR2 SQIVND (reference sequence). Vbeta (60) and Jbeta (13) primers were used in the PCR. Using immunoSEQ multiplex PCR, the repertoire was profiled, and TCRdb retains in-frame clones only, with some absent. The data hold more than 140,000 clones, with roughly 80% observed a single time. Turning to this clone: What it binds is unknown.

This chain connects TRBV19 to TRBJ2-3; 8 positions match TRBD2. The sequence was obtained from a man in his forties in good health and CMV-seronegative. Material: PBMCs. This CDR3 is CASSRTGTSPTDTQYF. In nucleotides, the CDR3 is TGTGCCAGTAGTAGAACCGGGACTAGTCCGACAGATACGCAGTATTTT.